Described below is a single T cell receptor beta chain sequence and its context. Its matching antigen is unknown. Possible read error: a much larger clone is one base away. The library was prepared for alpha chains; this beta chain is a stray read, so its frequency means little. The data were obtained in a study of spatial heterogeneity in lung cancer. Looking at the study overall: The study found that TCR transcript counts in tumor regions correlated strongly with a matched bulk RNA-seq T cell module score.

Each CDR3 protein gets one entry after TCRdb re-called the 5' RACE reads with MiXCR. The table records about 8,400 distinct CDR3 sequences, around 8.4% of them present only once. Sample time point: sample taken at primary tumor resection. From tumor, nontumor lung or frozen PBMC, whole RNA was taken unsorted for sequencing. General study points: Counts of expanded alpha and beta TCRs within tumors tracked the tumor nonsynonymous mutation count.

The TCR sequence derives from a male donor with early-stage non-small cell lung cancer. This specimen was lung tumor tissue, taken at surgery.

In DNA, the CDR3 is TGCAGTGCTACCCCCGCTTCAGCCTACTCCTACGAGCAGTACTTC. This sequence encodes CSATPASAYSYEQYF. The chain combines TRBV20-1 with TRBJ2-7; no clear D gene. There are 15 residues in the CDR3. The V end lost 4 bases, the J end lost 0 bases, and 16 bases lay between the germline ends. Germline loops: CDR1 DFQATT, CDR2 SNEGSKA (reference sequence).